These 10 T cell receptor beta chains were sequenced from one sample in a study of T cell repertoires in cytomegalovirus infection. TCRdb re-called the reads with MiXCR, one entry per CDR3 protein. Here the sample spans approximately 150,000 distinct CDR3 sequences, about 22% being singletons. Their antigens remain unidentified. Sequencing used CD8+ T cells from cultured PBMCs, obtained from culture after CMV antigen stimulation. The receptors originated from a human donor in good health (CMV status not recorded). Some clones in this sample may be carry-over from other donors' samples.

This clonotype was seen a few times. CDR3 coding DNA: TGTGCCAGCAGCCCAGGGGCAGGGAGGAACACCGGGGAGCTGTTTTTT. Protein sequence: CASSPGAGRNTGELFF. The gene calls are TRBV7-2 and TRBJ2-2; tentative D call: TRBD1 (6 bases). CDR1 and CDR2 from the germline V gene are SGHTA and FQGNSA. The CDR3 is made up of 16 amino acids. The V end was cut by 5 bases, the J end by 1 base, with 14 bases between.

This clonotype came up a few times. The V gene is TRBV4-1, the J gene TRBJ1-1; weak D call: TRBD1 (6 bases). V lost 1 base to trimming and J lost 4 bases, with 10 bases between them. Germline values: CDR1 MGHRA, CDR2 YSYEKL. This CDR3 spans 14 amino acids. The CDR3 protein is CASSQAQGGTEAFF. The CDR3 DNA is TGCGCCAGCAGCCAAGCACAGGGAGGCACTGAAGCTTTCTTT.

The V gene is TRBV7-8, the J gene TRBJ1-1, with D possibly matching TRBD1 (6 bases). This CDR3 is built from 15 residues. The V end lost 1 base, the J end lost 3 bases, and 12 bases lay between the germline ends. Germline assignment: CDR1 SGHVS and CDR2 FQNEAQ. The CDR3: CASSLDPGHYTEAFF. The CDR3 DNA is TGTGCCAGCAGCTTAGATCCGGGACACTACACTGAAGCTTTCTTT.

A few counts support this clonotype. The chain carries TRBV9 and TRBJ1-1; D is perhaps TRBD1 (5 bases). CDR3 length equals 15 residues. The V gene lost 0 bases and the J gene lost 0 bases, with 9 bases spanning the gap. Germline V gives CDR1 SGDLS, CDR2 YYNGEE. The CDR3 coding sequence is TGTGCCAGCAGCGTAGGCGGGGCGCTGAACACTGAAGCTTTCTTT. Amino acids: CASSVGGALNTEAFF.

The V call is TRBV6-2 or TRBV6-3, the J call TRBJ2-1, with a possible D match to TRBD1 (6 bases). The CDR3 is made up of 15 amino acids. Germline V gene lookup returns CDR1 MNHEY and CDR2 SVGEGT. With 5 bases removed from V and 4 bases from J, the gap between germline ends came to 15 bases. Here the CDR3 reads CASSHTQGPYNEQFF. CDR3 sequence (DNA): TGTGCCAGCAGTCACACGCAGGGGCCTTACAATGAGCAGTTCTTC.

Only a few counts were recorded for this clonotype. The CDR3 bases are TGTGCCAGCAGCTCACCTCTAGCGGGGGGATCTAACATTCAGTACTTC. This gives the protein CASSSPLAGGSNIQYF. The chain couples TRBV9 to TRBJ2-4; TRBD2 agrees at 11 bases. After removal of 4 bases from V and 7 bases from J, the junction contained 10 bases not matched to a gene. This CDR3 is built from 16 residues. CDR1 and CDR2 from the germline V gene are SGDLS and YYNGEE.

A single count supports this clonotype. The chain employs TRBV4-3 and TRBJ1-3; D gene uncertain. V lost 0 bases and J lost 0, with 6 bases in between. The germline gives CDR1 LGHNA, CDR2 YSLEER. The CDR3 length is 15 residues. The CDR3 bases are TGCGCCAGCAGCCAAGACAGGTTCTCTGGAAACACCATATATTTT. It is translated as CASSQDRFSGNTIYF.

The table lists this clonotype with a few counts. The V and J genes are TRBV5-6 and TRBJ2-1, with D tentatively TRBD1 (6 bases). CDR3 length: 14 amino acids. Germline loops: CDR1 SGHDT, CDR2 YYEEEE. V was cut by 4 bases and J by 5 bases, with 13 bases left in between. CDR3 loop: CASSGGSIHNEQFF. CDR3 DNA sequence: TGTGCCAGCAGCGGGGGCTCTATTCACAATGAGCAGTTCTTC. The full variable domain, rest sourced from reference TRBV5-6 and TRBJ2-1, is DAGVTQSPTHLIKTRGQQVTLRCSPKSGHDTVSWYQQALGQGPQFIFQYYEEEERQRGNFPDRFSGHQFPNYSSELNVNALLLGDSALYLCASSGGSIHNEQFFGPGTRLTVL.

The rearrangement uses TRBV5-5 and TRBJ1-2; possible D gene TRBD1, 6 bases. The V gene's germline CDR1 is SGHKS and CDR2 YYEKEE (reference sequence). The CDR3 has 15 residues. V was clipped by 2 bases and J by 0 bases, with 11 bases between them. CDR3 nucleotides: TGTGCCAGCAGCTTACCCGGGACACCTAACTATGGCTACACCTTC. This codes for CASSLPGTPNYGYTF.

This clonotype has just a few counts. The chain recombines TRBV19 with TRBJ2-3; 9 positions match TRBD2. The CDR3 covers 17 residues. The trim removed 2 bases at V and 1 base at J, leaving 7 bases unmatched. From germline, CDR1 is LNHDA and CDR2 SQIVND (reference sequence). The chain's CDR3 is CASSITSAGGRTDTQYF. The DNA of the CDR3 is TGTGCCAGTAGTATAACCTCAGCGGGGGGCCGCACAGATACGCAGTATTTT. The entire variable domain, with the rest obtained from reference TRBV19 and TRBJ2-3, is as follows: DGGITQSPKYLFRKEGQNVTLSCEQNLNHDAMYWYRQDPGQGLRLIYYSQIVNDFQKGDIAEGYSVSREKKESFPLTVTSAQKNPTAFYLCASSITSAGGRTDTQYFGPGTRLTVL.